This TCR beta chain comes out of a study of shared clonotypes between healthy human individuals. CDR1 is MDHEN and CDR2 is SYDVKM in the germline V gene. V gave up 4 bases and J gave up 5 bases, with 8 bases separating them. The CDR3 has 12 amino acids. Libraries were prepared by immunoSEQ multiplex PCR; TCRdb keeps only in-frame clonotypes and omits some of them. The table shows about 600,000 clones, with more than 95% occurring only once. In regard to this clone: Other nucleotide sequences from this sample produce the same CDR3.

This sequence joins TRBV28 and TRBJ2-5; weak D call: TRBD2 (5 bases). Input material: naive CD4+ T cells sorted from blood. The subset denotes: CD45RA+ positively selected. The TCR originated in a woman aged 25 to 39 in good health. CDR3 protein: CASSSSPETQYF. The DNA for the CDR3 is TGTGCCAGCAGTTCTAGCCCCGAGACCCAGTACTTC.